These 2 T cell receptor beta chains were all obtained from the same sample, sequenced in a study of blood T cell repertoires in COVID-19. TCRdb's copy holds only in-frame clones and misses some; the assay was immunoSEQ multiplex PCR. The sample has approximately 50,000 clones, approximately 87% seen once. The sample comprised peripheral blood. Receptors were obtained from a human donor in a cohort sampled during active COVID-19.

This clone was detected only once. DNA of the CDR3: TGTGCCAGCAGCTTTCCCAGCGGGGATACCTCTGGGGCCAACGTCCTGACTTTC. It codes for CASSFPSGDTSGANVLTF. The chain links TRBV7-9 to TRBJ2-6; 7 bases map to TRBD2. The trim removed 3 bases at V and 0 bases at J, leaving 8 bases unmatched. Germline lookup yields CDR1 SEHNR and CDR2 FQNEAQ (reference sequence). The length of the CDR3 is 18 residues.

The chain combines TRBV28 with TRBJ1-5; a possible D gene is TRBD1 (5 bases). Trimming left V 1 base short and J 12 bases short, with 16 bases between. The CDR3 is 14 residues long. CDR1 is MDHEN and CDR2 is SYDVKM in the germline V gene. The CDR3 is CASSLSQINQGQHF. The CDR3 DNA is TGTGCCAGCAGTTTATCACAGATCAATCAGGGCCAGCATTTT.